Below are 10 T cell receptor beta chains sequenced from a single sample in a study of blood T cell repertoires in COVID-19. The protocol was immunoSEQ multiplex PCR, while the TCRdb copy is restricted to in-frame clones and leaves out a portion. The sample carries about 150,000 clones, 75% to 90% recorded once. Sequenced input: peripheral blood. These receptors originate from an older woman with acute or convalescent COVID-19.

V is TRBV7-2 and J is TRBJ2-7; 8 positions agree with TRBD1. CDR1 and CDR2 from the germline V gene are SGHTA and FQGNSA. This CDR3 comprises 13 residues. With V trimmed by 3 bases and J by 6 bases, 4 bases remained unmatched. CDR3: CASSFRGLSEQYF. The CDR3 DNA follows: TGTGCCAGCAGCTTCAGGGGGCTCTCCGAGCAGTACTTC.

The rearrangement uses TRBV5-4 and TRBJ2-7; maybe TRBD1 (6 bases). Trimming pared 0 bases from V and 3 bases from J, leaving 13 bases between. CDR1 SGHNT and CDR2 YYREEE come from the germline V gene (reference sequence). The CDR3 spans 15 residues. CDR3 region: CASSLGRTALYEQYF. The CDR3 nucleotides are TGTGCCAGCAGCTTGGGTAGGACAGCCCTCTACGAGCAGTACTTC.

The chain links TRBV29-1 to TRBJ2-7, with D uncertain. Germline values: CDR1 SQVTM, CDR2 ANQGSEA. CDR3 size: 13 residues. Trimming took 1 base from V and 2 from J, leaving 9 bases between them. The CDR3 nucleotides read TGCAGCGTTGAAGCCCCGAGTACCTACGAGCAGTACTTC. This encodes CSVEAPSTYEQYF.

V gene TRBV9 combines with J gene TRBJ1-2, with 12 bases fitting TRBD1. V trimming: 3 bases; J trimming: 8 bases; junction bases outside the gene matches: 17. The V gene's germline CDR1 is SGDLS and CDR2 YYNGEE. The CDR3 is made up of 18 amino acids. CDR3 protein: CASSGRDRGRPMAGGYTF. The CDR3 nucleotides are TGTGCCAGCAGCGGCCGGGACAGGGGGCGCCCCATGGCTGGAGGCTACACCTTC.

This rearrangement joins TRBV9 to TRBJ2-1, with 7 bases fitting TRBD2. In germline, CDR1 is SGDLS, CDR2 YYNGEE. J gave up 3 bases and V 4 bases, and 4 bases lay outside the gene matches. The CDR3 length is 14 residues. In DNA, the CDR3 is TGTGCCAGCAGCATCCAGCGGGGCTACAATGAGCAGTTCTTC. It yields the protein CASSIQRGYNEQFF.

This clone was observed a few times. This chain connects TRBV7-2 to TRBJ1-1, with 8 bases aligning to TRBD1. The CDR3 consists of 14 residues. Germline V gene data show CDR1 as SGHTA and CDR2 as FQGNSA. Trimming cost V 6 bases and J 4 bases; bases outside gene matches: 7. CDR3 bases: TGTGCCAGCAGACCTGGACAGGGTTCCACTGAAGCTTTCTTT. Amino acids: CASRPGQGSTEAFF.

The V call is TRBV3-1 (or the pseudogene TRBV3-2), the J call TRBJ1-1; tentatively, D is TRBD1 (5 bases). The length of the CDR3 is 15 residues. Germline V gives CDR1 LGHDT, CDR2 YNNKEL (reference sequence). Trimming shortened V by 4 bases and J by 4 bases, and 16 bases separated the two germline ends. In nucleotides, the CDR3 is TGTGCCAGCAGCCCCCGGGGGAAAGACCGCACTGAAGCTTTCTTT. This translates into CASSPRGKDRTEAFF.

The chain is built from TRBV7-8 and TRBJ2-2; 9 nucleotides agree with TRBD1. CDR1 and CDR2 from the germline V gene are SGHVS and FQNEAQ. This CDR3 has 13 amino acids. V shed 5 bases and J 9 bases; nucleotides not matched to a gene: 4. This CDR3 is CASSLTGGRELFF. In DNA form, the CDR3 reads TGTGCCAGCAGCCTTACAGGGGGCCGGGAGCTGTTTTTT.

This clone was found once. Other DNA sequences from this sample encode an identical CDR3 as well. This rearrangement joins TRBV11-2 to TRBJ1-1, with a possible D match to TRBD1 (5 bases). The CDR3 has 13 residues. Trimming left V 2 bases short and J 3 bases short, with 7 bases between. Germline assignment: CDR1 SGHAT and CDR2 FQNNGV. Here the CDR3 DNA reads TGTGCCAGCAGCTTAAGCAGGGACACTGAAGCTTTCTTT. Translation gives CASSLSRDTEAFF.

V usage is TRBV7-2 and J usage is TRBJ2-7; 9 bases line up with TRBD1. With V trimmed by 4 bases and J by 0 bases, 10 bases remained unmatched. CDR3 length: 17 amino acids. Germline CDR1 reads SGHTA; CDR2 reads FQGNSA. CDR3 region: CASSWISTGGASYEQYF. Here the CDR3 DNA reads TGTGCCAGCAGCTGGATATCGACAGGGGGAGCCTCCTACGAGCAGTACTTC. The complete variable domain, with remaining parts taken from reference TRBV7-2 and TRBJ2-7, reads GAGVSQSPSNKVTEKGKDVELRCDPISGHTALYWYRQSLGQGLEFLIYFQGNSAPDKSGLPSDRFSAERTGGSVSTLTIQRTQQEDSAVYLCASSWISTGGASYEQYFGPGTRLTVT.